These 30 T cell receptor beta chains came from one sample sequenced in a study of OX40 agonist ivuxolimab in advanced cancers. Produced via immunoSEQ multiplex PCR; TCRdb's table is partial and in-frame only. The sample yields about 160,000 clones, 94% seen once. The specimen was CD4+ or CD8+ T cells sorted from blood, collected in a trial of the OX40 agonist ivuxolimab. Source of these receptors: an adult with an advanced solid tumor such as melanoma, head and neck, liver or kidney cancer.

The chain has TRBV18 and TRBJ1-1; 8 nucleotides align to TRBD1. CDR1 KGHSH and CDR2 LQKENI come from the germline V gene. J gave up 7 bases and V 2 bases, and 9 bases lay outside the gene matches. The CDR3 has 15 residues. CDR3 in DNA: TGTGCCAGCTCACCAGGGCAGGGGGCATTTGATGAAGCTTTCTTT. Residues: CASSPGQGAFDEAFF.

This rearrangement joins TRBV18 to TRBJ2-1; 9 bases are shared with TRBD2. This CDR3 contains 18 residues. V lost 3 bases to trimming and J lost 4 bases; unmatched junction nucleotides: 13. In germline, CDR1 is KGHSH, CDR2 LQKENI. The CDR3: CASSPRGGRQPSYNEQFF. The CDR3 DNA follows: TGTGCCAGCTCACCGCGGGGGGGCCGACAACCCTCATACAATGAGCAGTTCTTC.

This chain's CDR3 is CASTPGQSHSGNTIYF. CDR3 sequence (DNA): TGCGCCAGCACTCCGGGACAGTCGCACTCTGGAAACACCATATATTTT. The chain carries TRBV5-1 and TRBJ1-3, with 7 bases matching TRBD1. The V and J ends lost 6 bases and 0 bases, in that order; junction bases with no gene match: 9. CDR1 and CDR2 (germline): SGHRS, YFSETQ. The CDR3 is 16 residues long.

The V gene is TRBV2, the J gene TRBJ2-3; D is perhaps TRBD2 (5 bases). The CDR3 length is 14 residues. Germline CDR1 is SNHLY and CDR2 is FYNNEI. V lost 6 bases and J lost 6, with 16 bases in between. The CDR3 reads CASSEPGVSDTQYF. The CDR3 nucleotides read TGTGCCAGCAGCGAGCCCGGGGTATCGGATACGCAGTATTTT.

This chain joins TRBV11-2 and TRBJ1-4, with D possibly being TRBD1 (5 bases). The germline V gene has CDR1 SGHAT and CDR2 FQNNGV. This CDR3 is built from 14 residues. Between the trimmed V and J ends, which lost 2 bases and 4 bases, there was a span of 8 bases. CDR3: CASSLRGGNEKLFF. The DNA of the CDR3 is TGTGCCAGCAGCTTACGTGGGGGTAATGAAAAACTGTTTTTT.

The rearrangement uses TRBV6-5 and TRBJ1-2, with D possibly TRBD1 on 5 matching bases. Germline V gene sequence: CDR1 MNHEY, CDR2 SVGAGI. Trimming removed 5 bases at V and 4 bases at J, with 11 bases between. The CDR3 extends over 13 amino acids. The CDR3 protein is CASSDGRGYGYTF. CDR3 in DNA: TGTGCCAGCAGTGATGGGAGGGGCTATGGCTACACCTTC.

The CDR3 sequence: CASSPEGYLNTEAFF. CDR3 nucleotides: TGTGCCAGCTCACCCGAAGGGTATTTGAACACTGAAGCTTTCTTT. The chain uses TRBV18 and TRBJ1-1; D unresolved. The germline V and J ends were trimmed by 3 bases and 0 bases, with 11 bases remaining between them. The CDR3 length is 15 residues. CDR1 KGHSH and CDR2 LQKENI come from the germline V gene.

The chain combines TRBV5-1 with TRBJ1-1; 8 positions agree with TRBD1. Germline CDR1 SGHRS, CDR2 YFSETQ. This CDR3 has 13 residues. V was pared by 4 bases and J by 10 bases, with 9 bases of the junction left unmatched. CDR3: CASSKDREYGAFF. As DNA, the CDR3 is TGCGCCAGCAGCAAGGACAGGGAGTATGGAGCTTTCTTT.

V is TRBV5-4 and J is TRBJ2-1; tentatively, D is TRBD2 (5 bases). The V end lost 10 bases, the J end lost 5 bases, and 16 bases lay between the germline ends. In germline, CDR1 is SGHNT, CDR2 YYREEE (reference sequence). This CDR3 has 13 residues. This CDR3 reads CALAGEPHNEQFF. Written as DNA, the CDR3 is TGTGCCTTAGCCGGGGAGCCCCACAATGAGCAGTTCTTC. The full variable domain, its missing parts supplied by reference TRBV5-4 and TRBJ2-1, is ETGVTQSPTHLIKTRGQQVTLRCSSQSGHNTVSWYQQALGQGPQFIFQYYREEENGRGNFPPRFSGLQFPNYSSELNVNALELDDSALYLCALAGEPHNEQFFGPGTRLTVL.

The chain is built from TRBV19 and TRBJ1-5, with TRBD1 matching 12 bases. CDR3 length: 15 residues. V shed 5 bases and J 6 bases; nucleotides not matched to a gene: 5. The germline gives CDR1 LNHDA, CDR2 SQIVND (reference sequence). The CDR3 is CASSRGTGGLQPQHF. CDR3 nucleotides: TGTGCCAGTAGTCGAGGGACAGGGGGCCTTCAGCCCCAGCATTTT.

The genes are TRBV27 and TRBJ2-3, with D perhaps TRBD1 (6 bases). This CDR3 contains 14 residues. With 3 bases removed from V and 1 base from J, the gap between germline ends came to 8 bases. CDR1 is MNHEY, CDR2 SMNVEV, per germline (reference sequence). As DNA, the CDR3 is TGTGCCAGCAGTTTGGACAGCCGCACAGATACGCAGTATTTT. Its translation: CASSLDSRTDTQYF.

Remarks on this clone: The identical CDR3 is also encoded by other nucleotide sequences in the sample. The rearrangement links TRBV5-1 to TRBJ2-7; the D gene is possibly TRBD1 (6 bases). Deletions cut 3 bases from V and 3 bases from J, with 7 bases between. The CDR3 runs 12 residues. CDR1 is SGHRS, CDR2 YFSETQ, per germline. The CDR3 reads CASSSQGYEQYF. DNA of the CDR3: TGCGCCAGCAGCTCACAGGGCTACGAGCAGTACTTC.

The chain recombines TRBV7-2 with TRBJ1-3; TRBD1 aligns across 8 bases. V was clipped by 1 base and J by 4 bases; unmatched bases: 3. CDR1 is SGHTA and CDR2 is FQGNSA in the germline V gene. This CDR3 spans 15 amino acids. DNA of the CDR3: TGTGCCAGCAGCTTAGACAGGGGGGCCGGAAACACCATATATTTT. This encodes CASSLDRGAGNTIYF.

The V gene is TRBV5-1, the J gene TRBJ2-1, with 7 bases identical to TRBD1. Germline trimming cut 3 bases from V and 2 bases from J; bases unmatched to any gene: 5. The CDR3 totals 15 residues. CDR1 is SGHRS, CDR2 YFSETQ, per germline. This CDR3 is CASSSEGGTYNEQFF. The CDR3 region has the DNA TGCGCCAGCAGCTCGGAAGGGGGCACCTACAATGAGCAGTTCTTC. The full variable domain, in which reference TRBV5-1 and TRBJ2-1 provide the parts outside the CDR3, is KAGVTQTPRYLIKTRGQQVTLSCSPISGHRSVSWYQQTPGQGLQFLFEYFSETQRNKGNFPGRFSGRQFSNSRSEMNVSTLELGDSALYLCASSSEGGTYNEQFFGPGTRLTVL.

Turning to this clone: The junction and the germline gene differ at one end; a read error may be behind it. The chain carries TRBV2 and TRBJ1-2; a possible D gene is TRBD1 (6 bases). This CDR3 comprises 12 residues. Germline V CDR1 and CDR2: SNHLY, FYNNEI. The CDR3 DNA follows: TGTGCCAGCAGTGACCCCGGGGGGGCCCCTATCTTC. Amino acids: CASSDPGGAPIF. The full variable domain, rest sourced from reference TRBV2 and TRBJ1-2, is EPEVTQTPSHQVTQMGQEVILRCVPISNHLYFYWYRQILGQKVEFLVSFYNNEISEKSEIFDDQFSVERPDGSNFTLKIRSTKLEDSAMYFCASSDPGGAPIFGSGTRLTVV.

The chain links TRBV27 to TRBJ2-7; 11 bases map to TRBD1. The CDR3 consists of 15 residues. Germline loops: CDR1 MNHEY, CDR2 SMNVEV (reference sequence). V shed 6 bases, J shed 6 bases, and the junction held 10 bases outside the gene matches. This chain's CDR3 is CASRKPGQGVSEQYF. In DNA, the CDR3 is TGTGCCAGCAGAAAACCGGGACAGGGGGTTTCCGAGCAGTACTTC.

The chain employs TRBV29-1 and TRBJ2-3, with D perhaps matching TRBD1 or TRBD2 (6 bases each). Germline loops: CDR1 SQVTM, CDR2 ANQGSEA. CDR3 length equals 14 residues. Trimming took 3 bases from V and 3 from J, leaving 13 bases between them. CDR3 region: CSVDAGHLTDTQYF. DNA of the CDR3: TGCAGCGTTGATGCGGGACACTTGACAGATACGCAGTATTTT.

This clone has a single count. V and J are TRBV28 and TRBJ1-2; D remains unclear. The CDR3 has 13 residues. V lost 3 bases and J lost 8, with 13 bases in between. Germline V gene lookup returns CDR1 MDHEN and CDR2 SYDVKM. The CDR3 region has the DNA TGTGCCAGCAGTTTGCTCACAGCGGACGGCTACACCTTC. It encodes CASSLLTADGYTF.

V is TRBV28 and J is TRBJ2-1; 9 bases are shared with TRBD2. Trimming at V came to 5 bases and at J to 0 bases, leaving 8 bases not matched to a gene. This CDR3 is built from 17 residues. Germline V gene data show CDR1 as MDHEN and CDR2 as SYDVKM. Written as DNA, the CDR3 is TGTGCCAGCAGTCCATCGACTAGCGGAGTCTCCTACAATGAGCAGTTCTTC. Translating it yields CASSPSTSGVSYNEQFF. Looking up the rest from reference TRBV28 and TRBJ2-1 gives the full variable domain: DVKVTQSSRYLVKRTGEKVFLECVQDMDHENMFWYRQDPGLGLRLIYFSYDVKMKEKGDIPEGYSVSREKKERFSLILESASTNQTSMYLCASSPSTSGVSYNEQFFGPGTRLTVL.

Written as DNA, the CDR3 is TGTGCCAGCAGCTCTTCAGGAACTGCTGCTTATGGCTACACCTTC. Its translation is CASSSSGTAAYGYTF. The chain couples TRBV11-2 to TRBJ1-2; D ambiguous. CDR1 and CDR2 (germline): SGHAT, FQNNGV. The CDR3 is 15 residues long. V was cut by 4 bases and J by 5 bases, with 17 bases left in between.

V gene TRBV2 combines with J gene TRBJ1-1, with D tentatively TRBD1 (6 bases). Trimming stripped 6 bases from V and 4 bases from J, with 15 bases between. The CDR3 runs 14 residues. Germline CDR1 SNHLY, CDR2 FYNNEI. CDR3 amino acids: CASRIGTRGTEAFF. For the CDR3, the DNA is TGTGCCAGCAGGATCGGGACAAGAGGCACTGAAGCTTTCTTT.

The chain couples TRBV7-6 to TRBJ1-5; D gene uncertain. The CDR3 is 14 amino acids. V was clipped by 5 bases and J by 2 bases, with 10 bases between them. Germline assignment: CDR1 SGHVS and CDR2 FNYEAQ. CDR3 DNA: TGTGCCAGCAGCCCCGGGTTAGGCAATCAGCCCCAGCATTTT. This sequence encodes CASSPGLGNQPQHF.

The chain carries TRBV5-1 and TRBJ1-2; 9 nucleotides line up with TRBD1. V was clipped by 4 bases and J by 2 bases; unmatched bases: 3. This CDR3 comprises 14 residues. Looked up from germline, CDR1 is SGHRS and CDR2 is YFSETQ. The CDR3 coding sequence is TGCGCCAGCAGCGCGGACAGGGGAAACTATGGCTACACCTTC. It specifies CASSADRGNYGYTF.

V gene TRBV18 combines with J gene TRBJ2-3; TRBD2 matches at 9 bases. This CDR3 spans 16 amino acids. CDR1 is KGHSH and CDR2 is LQKENI in the germline V gene. V shed 3 bases, J shed 2 bases, and the junction held 6 bases outside the gene matches. The CDR3 spells CASSPVTSGFTDTQYF. The DNA for the CDR3 is TGTGCCAGCTCACCCGTGACTAGCGGATTCACAGATACGCAGTATTTT. The full variable domain, with the rest looked up from reference TRBV18 and TRBJ2-3, is NAGVMQNPRHLVRRRGQEARLRCSPMKGHSHVYWYRQLPEEGLKFMVYLQKENIIDESGMPKERFSAEFPKEGPSILRIQQVVRGDSAAYFCASSPVTSGFTDTQYFGPGTRLTVL.

The chain joins TRBV18 to TRBJ1-2; TRBD1 agrees at 11 bases. The germline CDR1 and CDR2 sequences are KGHSH and LQKENI. CDR3 length equals 16 residues. V shed 0 bases, J shed 5 bases, and the junction held 5 bases outside the gene matches. In DNA, the CDR3 is TGTGCCAGCTCACCACCGTGGACAGGGGGCGCATATGGCTACACCTTC. As protein: CASSPPWTGGAYGYTF.

The rearrangement joins TRBV9 to TRBJ1-2; D possibly corresponds to TRBD1 (5 bases). Trimming took off 5 bases at V and 4 bases at J, with 18 bases between the two ends. The CDR3 runs to 15 residues. The germline CDR1 and CDR2 sequences are SGDLS and YYNGEE. CDR3 protein: CASSFRREGSYGYTF. CDR3 bases: TGTGCCAGCAGTTTCCGAAGGGAGGGGTCCTATGGCTACACCTTC.

The V call is TRBV15, the J call TRBJ2-1; D might be TRBD2 (5 bases). The CDR3 sequence is 16 residues long. Germline V CDR1 and CDR2: LNHNV, YYDKDF (reference sequence). The germline V and J ends were trimmed by 0 bases and 0 bases, with 9 bases remaining between them. The CDR3 bases are TGTGCCACCAGCAGAGAAGGGAGCAACTCCTACAATGAGCAGTTCTTC. The encoded protein is CATSREGSNSYNEQFF.

The V gene is TRBV7-2, the J gene TRBJ2-1, with 10 bases that match TRBD2. Germline assignment: CDR1 SGHTA and CDR2 FQGNSA. This CDR3 comprises 16 residues. With V trimmed by 5 bases and J by 2 bases, 6 bases remained unmatched. The CDR3 is CASSRTSGDTYNEQFF. The CDR3 DNA is TGTGCCAGCAGCAGGACTAGCGGTGACACCTACAATGAGCAGTTCTTC. Variable domain in full (rest from reference TRBV7-2 and TRBJ2-1): GAGVSQSPSNKVTEKGKDVELRCDPISGHTALYWYRQSLGQGLEFLIYFQGNSAPDKSGLPSDRFSAERTGGSVSTLTIQRTQQEDSAVYLCASSRTSGDTYNEQFFGPGTRLTVL.

The chain joins TRBV2 to TRBJ2-7, with D unresolved. Germline V lookup: CDR1 SNHLY, CDR2 FYNNEI. The CDR3 length is 13 residues. V lost 2 bases and J lost 10, with 15 bases in between. CDR3 loop: CASSEWPPRVQYF. In DNA, the CDR3 is TGTGCCAGCAGTGAATGGCCACCAAGGGTACAGTACTTC. Variable domain in full (rest from reference TRBV2 and TRBJ2-7): EPEVTQTPSHQVTQMGQEVILRCVPISNHLYFYWYRQILGQKVEFLVSFYNNEISEKSEIFDDQFSVERPDGSNFTLKIRSTKLEDSAMYFCASSEWPPRVQYFGPGTRLTVT.

This clone has just one count. J is TRBJ1-2 and V is TRBV28, with a possible D match to TRBD1 (6 bases). This CDR3 comprises 15 residues. From germline, CDR1 is MDHEN and CDR2 SYDVKM. V lost 2 bases, J lost 4 bases, and 14 bases lay in between. The CDR3 sequence: CASSLRLGTSYGYTF. The CDR3 nucleotides read TGTGCCAGCAGTTTACGTCTCGGGACAAGCTATGGCTACACCTTC.